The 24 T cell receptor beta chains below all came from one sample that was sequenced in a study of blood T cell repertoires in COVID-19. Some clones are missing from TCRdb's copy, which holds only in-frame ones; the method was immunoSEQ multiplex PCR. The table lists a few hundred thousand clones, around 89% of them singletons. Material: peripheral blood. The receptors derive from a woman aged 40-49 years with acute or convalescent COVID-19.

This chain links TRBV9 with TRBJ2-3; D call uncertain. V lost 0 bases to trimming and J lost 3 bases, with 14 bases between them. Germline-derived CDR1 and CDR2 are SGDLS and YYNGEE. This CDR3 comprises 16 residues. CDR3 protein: CASSVGASVGTDTQYF. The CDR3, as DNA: TGTGCCAGCAGCGTAGGGGCGTCGGTGGGTACAGATACGCAGTATTTT.

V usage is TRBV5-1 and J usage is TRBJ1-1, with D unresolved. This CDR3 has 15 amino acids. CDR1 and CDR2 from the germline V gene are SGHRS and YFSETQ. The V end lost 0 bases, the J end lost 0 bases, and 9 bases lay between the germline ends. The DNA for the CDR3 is TGCGCCAGCAGCTTGGCCACGGGGATGAACACTGAAGCTTTCTTT. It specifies CASSLATGMNTEAFF.

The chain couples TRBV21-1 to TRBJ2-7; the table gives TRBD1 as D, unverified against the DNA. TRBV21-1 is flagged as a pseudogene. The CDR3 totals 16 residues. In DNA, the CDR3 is TGTGCCAGCAGCAAAGCTAGACAGGGAGGAACCTACGAGCAGTACGTC. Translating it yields CASSKARQGGTYEQYV.

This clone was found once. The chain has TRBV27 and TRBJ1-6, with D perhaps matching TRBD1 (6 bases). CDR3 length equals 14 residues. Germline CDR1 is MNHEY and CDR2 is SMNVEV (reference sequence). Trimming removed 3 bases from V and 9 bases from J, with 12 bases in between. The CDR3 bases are TGTGCCAGCAGTTTCAATCAGGGGAGTTCACCCCTCCACTTT. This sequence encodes CASSFNQGSSPLHF.

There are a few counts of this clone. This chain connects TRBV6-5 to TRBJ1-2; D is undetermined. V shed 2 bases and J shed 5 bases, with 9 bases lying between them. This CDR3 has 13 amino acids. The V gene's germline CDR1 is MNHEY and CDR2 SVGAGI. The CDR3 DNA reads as TGTGCCAGCAGTTACCGCCAGTTATATGGCTACACCTTC. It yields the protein CASSYRQLYGYTF.

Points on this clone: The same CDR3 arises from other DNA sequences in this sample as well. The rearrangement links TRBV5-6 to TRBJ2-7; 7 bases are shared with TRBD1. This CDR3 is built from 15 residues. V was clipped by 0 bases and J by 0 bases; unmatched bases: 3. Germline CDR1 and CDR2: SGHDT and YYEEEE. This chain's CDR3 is CASSLGGGFSYEQYV. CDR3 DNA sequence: TGTGCCAGCAGCTTGGGAGGGGGCTTCTCCTACGAGCAGTACGTC.

CDR3 nucleotides: TGTGCCAGCAGACAACAGGGGAGTAATGAAAAACTGTTTTTT. Protein sequence: CASRQQGSNEKLFF. The chain joins TRBV7-9 to TRBJ1-4, with 7 bases identical to TRBD1. This CDR3 has 14 amino acids. V shed 6 bases and J 4 bases; nucleotides not matched to a gene: 5. CDR1 and CDR2 from the germline V gene are SEHNR and FQNEAQ (reference sequence).

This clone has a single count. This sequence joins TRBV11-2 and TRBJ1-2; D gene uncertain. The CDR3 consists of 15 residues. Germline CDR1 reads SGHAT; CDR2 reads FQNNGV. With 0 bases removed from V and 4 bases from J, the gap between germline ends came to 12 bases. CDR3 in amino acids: CASSLDLSGRYGYTF. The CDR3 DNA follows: TGTGCCAGCAGCTTAGATCTGAGCGGGCGCTATGGCTACACCTTC. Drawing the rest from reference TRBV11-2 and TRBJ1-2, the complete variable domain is EAGVAQSPRYKIIEKRQSVAFWCNPISGHATLYWYQQILGQGPKLLIQFQNNGVVDDSQLPKDRFSAERLKGVDSTLKIQPAKLEDSAVYLCASSLDLSGRYGYTFGSGTRLTVV.

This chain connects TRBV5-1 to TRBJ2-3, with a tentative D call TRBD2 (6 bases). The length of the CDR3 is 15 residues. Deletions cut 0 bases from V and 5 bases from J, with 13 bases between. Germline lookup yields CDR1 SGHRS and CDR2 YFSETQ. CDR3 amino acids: CASSLVAGQIDTQYF. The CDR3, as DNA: TGCGCCAGCAGCTTGGTTGCGGGGCAAATAGATACGCAGTATTTT.

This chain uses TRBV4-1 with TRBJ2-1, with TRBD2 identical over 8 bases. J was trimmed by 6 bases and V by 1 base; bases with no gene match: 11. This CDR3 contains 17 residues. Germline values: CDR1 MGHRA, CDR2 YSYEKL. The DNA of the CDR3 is TGCGCCAGCAGCCAAGTTAGCAGTCCGGGGGGGCGCAATGAGCAGTTCTTC. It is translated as CASSQVSSPGGRNEQFF.

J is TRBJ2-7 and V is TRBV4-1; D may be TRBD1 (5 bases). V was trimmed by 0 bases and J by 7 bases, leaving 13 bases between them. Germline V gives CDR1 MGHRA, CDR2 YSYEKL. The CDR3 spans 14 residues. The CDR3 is CASSQDPGHPEQYV. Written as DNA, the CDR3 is TGCGCCAGCAGCCAAGACCCCGGACATCCGGAGCAGTACGTC.

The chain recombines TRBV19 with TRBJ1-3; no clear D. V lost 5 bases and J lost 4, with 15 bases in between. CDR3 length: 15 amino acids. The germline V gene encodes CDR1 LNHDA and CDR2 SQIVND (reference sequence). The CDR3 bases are TGTGCCAGTAGTCCACAATTGGTCTCAGGAAACACCATATATTTT. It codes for CASSPQLVSGNTIYF. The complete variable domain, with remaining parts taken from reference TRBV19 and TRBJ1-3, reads DGGITQSPKYLFRKEGQNVTLSCEQNLNHDAMYWYRQDPGQGLRLIYYSQIVNDFQKGDIAEGYSVSREKKESFPLTVTSAQKNPTAFYLCASSPQLVSGNTIYFGEGSWLTVV.

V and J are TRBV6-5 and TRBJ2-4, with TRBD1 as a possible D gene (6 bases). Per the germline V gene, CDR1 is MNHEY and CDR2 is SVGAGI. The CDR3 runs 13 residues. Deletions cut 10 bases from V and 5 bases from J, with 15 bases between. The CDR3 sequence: CATRGGDENIQYF. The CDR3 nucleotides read TGTGCCACCAGAGGGGGAGATGAAAACATTCAGTACTTC.

The CDR3 region has the DNA TGTGCCAGCAGCCAAGAGTCAGGGGCGTTAGGTAATTCACCCCTCCACTTT. Translation gives CASSQESGALGNSPLHF. V is TRBV3-1 (or the pseudogene TRBV3-2) and J is TRBJ1-6; D is possibly TRBD1 (6 bases). Germline CDR1 reads LGHDT; CDR2 reads YNNKEL (reference sequence). Between the trimmed V and J ends, which lost 0 bases and 6 bases, there was a span of 15 bases. The CDR3 runs to 17 residues.

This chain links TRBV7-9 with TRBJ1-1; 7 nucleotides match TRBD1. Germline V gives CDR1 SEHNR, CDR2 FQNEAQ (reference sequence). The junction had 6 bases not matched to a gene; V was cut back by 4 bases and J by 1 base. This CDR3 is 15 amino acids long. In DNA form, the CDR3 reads TGTGCCAGCAGCTCCCCAAACAGGGGGAACACTGAAGCTTTCTTT. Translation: CASSSPNRGNTEAFF.

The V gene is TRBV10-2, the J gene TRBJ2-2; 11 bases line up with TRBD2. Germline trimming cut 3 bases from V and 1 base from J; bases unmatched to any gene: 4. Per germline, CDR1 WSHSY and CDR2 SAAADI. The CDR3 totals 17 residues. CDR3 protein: CASSDGLAGVNTGELFF. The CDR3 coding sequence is TGCGCCAGCAGTGATGGACTAGCGGGCGTGAACACCGGGGAGCTGTTTTTT.

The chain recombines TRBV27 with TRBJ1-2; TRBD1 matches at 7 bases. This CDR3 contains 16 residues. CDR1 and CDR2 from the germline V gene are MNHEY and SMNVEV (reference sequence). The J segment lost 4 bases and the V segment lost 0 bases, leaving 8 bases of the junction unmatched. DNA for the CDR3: TGTGCCAGCAGTTTATCCCTTACAGGGGCCATCTATGGCTACACCTTC. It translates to CASSLSLTGAIYGYTF.

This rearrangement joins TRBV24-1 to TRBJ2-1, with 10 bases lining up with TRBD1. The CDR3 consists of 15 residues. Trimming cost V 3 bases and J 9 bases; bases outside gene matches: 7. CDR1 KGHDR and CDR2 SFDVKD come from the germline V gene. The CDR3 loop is CATSDGGTGVPEQFF. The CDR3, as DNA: TGTGCCACCAGTGATGGCGGGACAGGGGTTCCTGAGCAGTTCTTC.

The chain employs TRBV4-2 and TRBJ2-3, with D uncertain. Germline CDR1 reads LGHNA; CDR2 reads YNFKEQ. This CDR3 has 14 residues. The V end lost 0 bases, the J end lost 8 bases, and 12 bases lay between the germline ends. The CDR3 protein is CASSQDSEPRTQYF. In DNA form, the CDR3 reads TGTGCCAGCAGCCAAGATTCGGAGCCTCGTACGCAGTATTTT.

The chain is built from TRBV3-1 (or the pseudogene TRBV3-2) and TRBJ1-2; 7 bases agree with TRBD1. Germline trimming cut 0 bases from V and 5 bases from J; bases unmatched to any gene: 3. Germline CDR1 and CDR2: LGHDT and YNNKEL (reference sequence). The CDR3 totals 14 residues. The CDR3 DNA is TGTGCCAGCAGCCAAGACAGGGGGAGTTATGGCTACACCTTC. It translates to CASSQDRGSYGYTF.

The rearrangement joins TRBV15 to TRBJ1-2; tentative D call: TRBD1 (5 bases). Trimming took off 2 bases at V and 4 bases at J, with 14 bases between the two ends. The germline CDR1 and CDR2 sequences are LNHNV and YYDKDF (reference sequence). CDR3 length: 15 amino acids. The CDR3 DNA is TGTGCCACCAGCAGACAGGGAAGTTCTATCTATGGCTACACCTTC. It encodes CATSRQGSSIYGYTF.

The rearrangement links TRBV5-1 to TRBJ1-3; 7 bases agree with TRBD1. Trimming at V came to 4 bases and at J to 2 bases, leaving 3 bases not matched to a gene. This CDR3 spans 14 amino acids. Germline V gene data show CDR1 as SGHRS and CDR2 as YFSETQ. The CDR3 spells CASSRDRAGNTIYF. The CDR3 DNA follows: TGCGCCAGCAGCAGGGACAGAGCTGGAAACACCATATATTTT.

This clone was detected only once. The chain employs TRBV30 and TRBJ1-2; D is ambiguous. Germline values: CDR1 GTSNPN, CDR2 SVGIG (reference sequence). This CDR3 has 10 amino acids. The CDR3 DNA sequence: TGTGCAACCTACCTCCATGGCTACACCTTC. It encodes CATYLHGYTF. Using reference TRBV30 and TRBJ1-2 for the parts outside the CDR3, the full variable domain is SQTIHQWPATLVQPVGSPLSLECTVEGTSNPNLYWYRQAAGRGLQLLFYSVGIGQISSEVPQNLSASRPQDRQFILSSKKLLLSDSGFYLCATYLHGYTFGSGTRLTVV.

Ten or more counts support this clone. CDR3 DNA sequence: TGTGCCTGGAACAGGGTAAAGACTGAAGCTTTCTTT. Protein product: CAWNRVKTEAFF. The J gene is TRBJ1-1, the V gene TRBV30; possibly TRBD1 for D (6 bases). Trimming left V 4 bases short and J 5 bases short, with 11 bases between. The CDR3 covers 12 residues. From germline, CDR1 is GTSNPN and CDR2 SVGIG (reference sequence).